The rows below give T cell receptor beta chains drawn from one sample of a study of T cell responses to AZD1222 COVID-19 vaccine. Clones were sequenced by immunoSEQ multiplex PCR, and TCRdb holds only the in-frame ones, with some missing. The sample totals over 120,000 clones; its top ten clones hold about 2%. The sample taken for sequencing was peripheral blood. The receptor set was obtained from an adult in good health. CDR3s include the opening cysteine and the closing phenylalanine or tryptophan. A D gene is named only where the DNA matches it firmly.

d_call: NA
v_call: TRBV6-2/TRBV6-3
j_call: TRBJ1-4
cdr3_nt: TGTGCCAGCAGTTACGGGTCAACAACTAATGAAAAACTGTTTTTT
cdr3_aa: CASSYGSTTNEKLFF

d_call: NA
v_call: TRBV7-8
j_call: TRBJ2-4
cdr3_nt: TGTGCCAGCAGCTTAGGGCTCGAAAACATTCAGTACTTC
cdr3_aa: CASSLGLENIQYF

d_call: NA
v_call: TRBV30
j_call: TRBJ1-3
cdr3_nt: TGTGCCTGGAGTCCCCTTCTCTACAGCTCTGGAAACACCATATATTTT
cdr3_aa: CAWSPLLYSSGNTIYF

d_call: NA
v_call: TRBV7-2
j_call: TRBJ1-2
cdr3_nt: TGTGCCAGCAGCTTAGACCCCCAGGACAGTCCCTATGGCTACACCTTC
cdr3_aa: CASSLDPQDSPYGYTF

d_call: TRBD1
v_call: TRBV10-1
j_call: TRBJ1-1
cdr3_nt: TGCGCCAGCAGTGAGCTGACAGGGTTGAACACTGAAGCTTTCTTT
cdr3_aa: CASSELTGLNTEAFF

d_call: TRBD2
v_call: TRBV18
j_call: TRBJ2-5
cdr3_nt: TGTGCCAGCTCACCAGGACTAGGTGAGACCCAGTACTTC
cdr3_aa: CASSPGLGETQYF

d_call: NA
v_call: TRBV5-1
j_call: TRBJ2-3
cdr3_nt: TGCGCCAGCAGCTCCTCGGGACCCTCGTCCACAGATACGCAGTATTTT
cdr3_aa: CASSSSGPSSTDTQYF

d_call: NA
v_call: TRBV2
j_call: TRBJ1-2
cdr3_nt: TGTGCCAGCAGTGAATCCGGGTTCCACTATGGCTACACCTTC
cdr3_aa: CASSESGFHYGYTF

d_call: TRBD1
v_call: TRBV7-6
j_call: TRBJ2-1
cdr3_nt: TGTGCCGGCACCATATTGGACAGGGACAATGAGCAGTTCTTC
cdr3_aa: CAGTILDRDNEQFF

d_call: TRBD2
v_call: TRBV4-3
j_call: TRBJ2-3
cdr3_nt: TGCGCCAGCAGCCTCTTTAAGGGTAGCGGGGGGGGCACAGATACGCAGTATTTT
cdr3_aa: CASSLFKGSGGGTDTQYF

d_call: NA
v_call: TRBV5-1
j_call: TRBJ1-1
cdr3_nt: TGCGCCAGCAGCGGGGGACAAAGGTGGGGTTCCTTCTTT
cdr3_aa: CASSGGQRWGSFF

d_call: NA
v_call: TRBV6-4
j_call: TRBJ1-2
cdr3_nt: TGTGCCAGCAGTGGGGGACTTACGTCCGGCTACACCTTC
cdr3_aa: CASSGGLTSGYTF

d_call: NA
v_call: TRBV15
j_call: TRBJ1-6
cdr3_nt: TGTGCCACCAGCAGAAAAGGGGGGAGCTCCTATAATTCACCCCTCCACTTT
cdr3_aa: CATSRKGGSSYNSPLHF

d_call: TRBD1
v_call: TRBV27
j_call: TRBJ1-6
cdr3_nt: TGTGCCAGCAGTTTCGGGAGGGGGCAAACCTATAATTCACCCCTCCACTTT
cdr3_aa: CASSFGRGQTYNSPLHF

d_call: NA
v_call: TRBV6-1
j_call: TRBJ1-2
cdr3_nt: TGTGCCAGCAGTGAAGTGGGGAGGGGATACTATGGCTACACCTTC
cdr3_aa: CASSEVGRGYYGYTF

d_call: NA
v_call: TRBV25-1
j_call: TRBJ1-4
cdr3_nt: TGTGCCAGCAGTGAATATTTGGGCGACAGTGAAAAACTGTTTTTT
cdr3_aa: CASSEYLGDSEKLFF

d_call: NA
v_call: TRBV11-2
j_call: TRBJ2-7
cdr3_nt: TGTGCCAGCAGCTTAGAGCTTATGTCCTCTTACGAGCAGTACTTC
cdr3_aa: CASSLELMSSYEQYF

d_call: TRBD1
v_call: TRBV7-2
j_call: TRBJ1-5
cdr3_nt: TGTGCCAGCAGACCGGGACAGGGTGATCAGCCCCAGCATTTT
cdr3_aa: CASRPGQGDQPQHF

d_call: TRBD1
v_call: TRBV5-1
j_call: TRBJ1-2
cdr3_nt: TGCGCCAGCAGCTTGGAGGCCCAGGGGGGGTTTGACTACACCTTC
cdr3_aa: CASSLEAQGGFDYTF

d_call: NA
v_call: TRBV30
j_call: TRBJ2-7
cdr3_nt: TGTGCCTGGAGCCGGATTTCCTACGAGCAGTACTTC
cdr3_aa: CAWSRISYEQYF

d_call: TRBD2
v_call: TRBV29-1
j_call: TRBJ2-7
cdr3_nt: TGCAGCGTTGAATTAGCGGGAGACTACGAGCAGTACTTC
cdr3_aa: CSVELAGDYEQYF

d_call: NA
v_call: TRBV28
j_call: TRBJ2-4
cdr3_nt: TGTGCCAGCAGTTTACGGGGGGCCAAGAACATTCAGTACTTC
cdr3_aa: CASSLRGAKNIQYF

d_call: NA
v_call: TRBV7-3
j_call: TRBJ2-3
cdr3_nt: TGTGCCAGCAGCTTAACTCTAGCATCAGATACGCAGTATTTT
cdr3_aa: CASSLTLASDTQYF

d_call: NA
v_call: TRBV6-5
j_call: TRBJ2-1
cdr3_nt: TGTGCCAGCAGTTCAAAGGCCCGGGACAATGAGCAGTTCTTC
cdr3_aa: CASSSKARDNEQFF

d_call: TRBD2
v_call: TRBV2
j_call: TRBJ2-3
cdr3_nt: TGTGCCAGCAGTGAAGAGGGAGCGGGGGGAAGCACAGATACGCAGTATTTT
cdr3_aa: CASSEEGAGGSTDTQYF

d_call: NA
v_call: TRBV9
j_call: TRBJ2-3
cdr3_nt: TGTGCCAGCAGCGCCCCCTCGGTGGATACGCAGTATTTT
cdr3_aa: CASSAPSVDTQYF

d_call: NA
v_call: TRBV6-5
j_call: TRBJ2-1
cdr3_nt: TGTGCCAGCAGTTACCGGGGAGCCTACAATGAGCAGTTCTTC
cdr3_aa: CASSYRGAYNEQFF

d_call: NA
v_call: TRBV24-1
j_call: TRBJ1-2
cdr3_nt: TGTGCCACCAGTGATGCCCCCTCCCGGGACTCAAATTTCAAATTAAACTATGGCTACACCTTC
cdr3_aa: CATSDAPSRDSNFKLNYGYTF

d_call: NA
v_call: TRBV5-5
j_call: TRBJ1-1
cdr3_nt: TGTGCCAGCAGCTTTTCGAGACGGGAAGTAACTGAAGCTTTCTTT
cdr3_aa: CASSFSRREVTEAFF

d_call: TRBD1
v_call: TRBV5-1
j_call: TRBJ1-1
cdr3_nt: TGCGCCAGCAGCTTAAGACAGGGAGGGGACACTGAAGCTTTCTTT
cdr3_aa: CASSLRQGGDTEAFF

d_call: NA
v_call: TRBV11-3
j_call: TRBJ1-1
cdr3_nt: TGTGCCAGCAGCAAATACACGAACACTGAAGCTTTCTTT
cdr3_aa: CASSKYTNTEAFF

d_call: NA
v_call: TRBV6-5
j_call: TRBJ1-3
cdr3_nt: TGTGCCAGCAGCAGGATTGGCTCTGGAAACACCATATATTTT
cdr3_aa: CASSRIGSGNTIYF

d_call: NA
v_call: TRBV2
j_call: TRBJ2-7
cdr3_nt: TGTGCCAGCAGAAACAGGGACGAGCAGTACTTC
cdr3_aa: CASRNRDEQYF

d_call: NA
v_call: TRBV20-1
j_call: TRBJ2-2
cdr3_nt: TGCAGTGCTAGTGGGCGACGGAATAGGCTCAGCACCGGGGAGCTGTTTTTT
cdr3_aa: CSASGRRNRLSTGELFF

d_call: NA
v_call: TRBV7-6
j_call: TRBJ1-4
cdr3_nt: TGTGCCAGCAGCCCTAATCCGGACGGGAATGAAAAACTGTTTTTT
cdr3_aa: CASSPNPDGNEKLFF

d_call: NA
v_call: TRBV27
j_call: TRBJ2-7
cdr3_nt: TGTGCCAGCAGTTTAGAGGCGGGTCGTTACTACGAGCAGTACTTC
cdr3_aa: CASSLEAGRYYEQYF

d_call: NA
v_call: TRBV18
j_call: TRBJ2-2
cdr3_nt: TGTGCCAGCTCACCCCTGCCCGGGGAGCTGTTTTTT
cdr3_aa: CASSPLPGELFF

d_call: NA
v_call: TRBV19
j_call: TRBJ1-1
cdr3_nt: TGTGCCAGTAGTCCGTCGTGGGGGCTTGGAGTGAACACTGAAGCTTTCTTT
cdr3_aa: CASSPSWGLGVNTEAFF

d_call: TRBD1
v_call: TRBV18
j_call: TRBJ1-1
cdr3_nt: TGTGCCAGCTCACCCTCGACAGGGGGGTATAGGACTGAAGCTTTCTTT
cdr3_aa: CASSPSTGGYRTEAFF

d_call: NA
v_call: TRBV7-3
j_call: TRBJ2-2
cdr3_nt: TGTGCCAGCAGCTTAACGACAACCGGCTCCGGCACCGGGGAGCTGTTTTTT
cdr3_aa: CASSLTTTGSGTGELFF

d_call: NA
v_call: TRBV28
j_call: TRBJ1-1
cdr3_nt: TGTGCCAGCAGTCTCTCGTCGAGTGGGAGGAACACTGAAGCTTTCTTT
cdr3_aa: CASSLSSSGRNTEAFF

d_call: TRBD1
v_call: TRBV5-1
j_call: TRBJ2-4
cdr3_nt: TGCGCCAGCAGCAGGGGACAGGGTAGCGGAAACATTCAGTACTTC
cdr3_aa: CASSRGQGSGNIQYF

d_call: TRBD1
v_call: TRBV27
j_call: TRBJ1-5
cdr3_nt: TGTGCCAGCAGTACTGGACAGGGGGCTCATCAGCCCCAGCATTTT
cdr3_aa: CASSTGQGAHQPQHF

d_call: TRBD1
v_call: TRBV11-1
j_call: TRBJ1-1
cdr3_nt: TGTGCCAGCAGCTCGGACAGGGCTATGAACACTGAAGCTTTCTTT
cdr3_aa: CASSSDRAMNTEAFF

d_call: NA
v_call: TRBV11-1
j_call: TRBJ1-2
cdr3_nt: TGTGCCAGCAGCTCATGGGATTATGGCTACACCTTC
cdr3_aa: CASSSWDYGYTF